Below are 26 T cell receptor beta chains sequenced from a single sample in a study of metastatic and nonmetastatic thyroid tumors. TCRdb re-called the PCR reads via MiXCR. The repertoire includes 9,000 to 15,000 clones, 32% of them detected once, and about an eighth sits in the top ten. Each patient came to thyroid surgery without any prior treatment (of any kind). Sequenced material: tumor tissue. Receptors were obtained from a female donor with papillary thyroid cancer or a benign thyroid nodule (not recorded which). Some clones in this sample may be carry-over from other donors' samples.

The chain carries TRBV12-3 or TRBV12-4 and TRBJ2-3, with D possibly TRBD2 on 5 matching bases. V was clipped by 6 bases and J by 3 bases, with 16 bases between them. CDR3 length: 15 amino acids. This CDR3 reads CASSLLAPRTDTQYF. CDR3 bases: TGTGCCAGCAGCCTGCTAGCTCCCCGGACAGATACGCAGTATTTT.

About this clone: This sample includes further DNA sequences coding for the same CDR3. V usage is TRBV28 and J usage is TRBJ2-7; TRBD2 agrees at 13 bases. This CDR3 has 15 residues. After removal of 4 bases from V and 1 base from J, the junction contained 1 base not matched to a gene. Germline CDR1 and CDR2: MDHEN and SYDVKM. The CDR3 is CASSSTSGRSYEQYF. In nucleotides, the CDR3 is TGTGCCAGCAGTTCGACTAGCGGGAGGTCCTACGAGCAGTACTTC.

The chain carries TRBV11-2 and TRBJ2-1; D unclear. V lost 1 base, J lost 4 bases, and 14 bases lay in between. Germline V gene data show CDR1 as SGHAT and CDR2 as FQNNGV. The CDR3 contains 16 residues. The CDR3 sequence is CASSLGWQVGYNEQFF. As DNA, the CDR3 is TGTGCCAGCAGCTTAGGGTGGCAGGTCGGATACAATGAGCAGTTCTTC.

This clone has more than one count but fewer than ten. The genes are TRBV6-1 and TRBJ2-3; 8 bases agree with TRBD2. V lost 11 bases and J lost 1; bases outside the gene matches: 11. The length of the CDR3 is 15 residues. Germline V gene sequence: CDR1 MNHNS, CDR2 SASEGT. This CDR3 reads CAAITREVRTDTQYF. CDR3 sequence (DNA): TGTGCCGCCATAACGCGGGAGGTTCGCACAGATACGCAGTATTTT.

Judged by abundance, this clone is medium-sized. The rearrangement joins TRBV6-1 to TRBJ1-4; D uncertain. The germline gives CDR1 MNHNS, CDR2 SASEGT. V was cut by 5 bases and J by 5 bases, with 12 bases left in between. The CDR3 spans 14 residues. This chain's CDR3 is CASSSTRVNEKLFF. The CDR3 DNA is TGTGCCAGCAGTTCGACAAGGGTAAATGAAAAACTGTTTTTT.

Ten or more counts support this clone. The rearrangement joins TRBV20-1 to TRBJ2-5; possibly TRBD2 for D (6 bases). Trimming left V 6 bases short and J 1 base short, with 18 bases between. This CDR3 has 15 residues. Germline V gene data show CDR1 as DFQATT and CDR2 as SNEGSKA (reference sequence). In DNA form, the CDR3 reads TGCAGTGCCCGTGACCCTCGGGGGATCCAAGAGACCCAGTACTTC. This encodes CSARDPRGIQETQYF.

This clone is large. The rearrangement links TRBV15 to TRBJ2-3; D tentatively reads TRBD1 or TRBD2 (5 bases each). This CDR3 comprises 18 residues. Germline CDR1 reads LNHNV; CDR2 reads YYDKDF (reference sequence). V was cut by 0 bases and J by 0 bases, with 16 bases left in between. Written as DNA, the CDR3 is TGTGCCACCAGCAGAGATACCCTCGCCGGGGCTAGCACAGATACGCAGTATTTT. Translated, it gives CATSRDTLAGASTDTQYF.

This rearrangement joins TRBV20-1 to TRBJ2-2, with 8 bases identical to TRBD2. CDR1 is DFQATT, CDR2 SNEGSKA, per germline (reference sequence). The CDR3 is 16 residues long. With V trimmed by 5 bases and J by 1 base, 9 bases remained unmatched. This CDR3 is CSAGTRGRRNTGELFF. In nucleotides, the CDR3 is TGCAGTGCTGGGACTAGAGGGAGGAGGAACACCGGGGAGCTGTTTTTT.

The chain joins TRBV2 to TRBJ1-6; D remains ambiguous. Trimming stripped 8 bases from V and 8 bases from J, with 10 bases between. In germline, CDR1 is SNHLY, CDR2 FYNNEI. The CDR3 consists of 12 residues. As DNA, the CDR3 is TGTGCCAGCGCCGACGGATATTCACCCCTCCACTTT. Translation gives CASADGYSPLHF.

This clone counts as medium-sized. The CDR3 DNA reads as TGTGCCAGCAGTTCCCGGATGACTAGCGGGGGGGAAGCAGATACGCAGTATTTT. Translated, it gives CASSSRMTSGGEADTQYF. The V call is TRBV12-3 or TRBV12-4, the J call TRBJ2-3; 14 bases line up with TRBD2. The CDR3 runs 18 residues. V gave up 4 bases and J gave up 4 bases; unmatched junction bases: 10.

A word on this clone: One junction end disagrees with the germline gene, perhaps due to a read error. The V gene is TRBV20-1, the J gene TRBJ2-7; 7 positions match TRBD1. This CDR3 has 14 residues. CDR1 is DFQATT and CDR2 is SNEGSKA in the germline V gene (reference sequence). CDR3 region: CSAGGSGQTYEQHF. The CDR3, as DNA: TGCAGTGCTGGAGGTTCGGGACAGACCTACGAGCAGCACTTC.

This clone is labeled medium-sized. The V call is TRBV19, the J call TRBJ1-2; weak D call: TRBD1 (6 bases). Germline-derived CDR1 and CDR2 are LNHDA and SQIVND (reference sequence). The CDR3 totals 13 residues. V was pared by 6 bases and J by 2 bases, with 10 bases between. CDR3 amino acids: CASRTGMNYGYTF. In nucleotides, the CDR3 is TGTGCCAGTAGAACAGGGATGAACTATGGCTACACCTTC.

This clone qualifies as medium-sized. The chain recombines TRBV24-1 with TRBJ2-5; D gene ambiguous. The germline CDR1 and CDR2 sequences are KGHDR and SFDVKD. The CDR3 length is 13 residues. V gave up 3 bases and J gave up 4 bases, with 8 bases separating them. Written as DNA, the CDR3 is TGTGCCACCAGTGATCTCAATGGAGAGACCCAGTACTTC. This encodes CATSDLNGETQYF.

In this sample, this clone turned up many times. The J gene is TRBJ2-3, the V gene TRBV5-6; 14 bases line up with TRBD2. The CDR3 length is 18 residues. V trimming: 2 bases; J trimming: 1 base; junction bases outside the gene matches: 6. CDR1 is SGHDT, CDR2 YYEEEE, per germline. The DNA for the CDR3 is TGTGCCAGCAGCTTACCGGGACTAGCGGGAGTTGGCACAGATACGCAGTATTTT. The encoded protein is CASSLPGLAGVGTDTQYF.

This clone was seen ten or more times. The V and J genes are TRBV7-3 and TRBJ2-2; no definite D call. Germline CDR1 SGHTA, CDR2 FQGTGA. The CDR3 spans 13 residues. The V end was cut by 5 bases, the J end by 6 bases, with 10 bases between. The CDR3 DNA sequence: TGTGCCAGCAGCACCTCTCCGTCCGGGGAGCTGTTTTTT. This encodes CASSTSPSGELFF.

This clone was found once. This chain links TRBV2 with TRBJ1-2, with D uncertain. There are 12 residues in the CDR3. Deletions cut 2 bases from V and 1 base from J, with 2 bases between. From germline, CDR1 is SNHLY and CDR2 FYNNEI. CDR3 sequence reads: CASSENNYGYTF. The DNA for the CDR3 is TGTGCCAGCAGTGAAAATAACTATGGCTACACCTTC.

This clone was recorded a few times. The chain carries TRBV6-6 and TRBJ2-5; TRBD1 matches at 7 bases. V shed 0 bases, J shed 5 bases, and the junction held 3 bases outside the gene matches. Per germline, CDR1 MNHNY and CDR2 SVGAGI (reference sequence). The CDR3 is made up of 14 amino acids. The CDR3: CASSYSTGTETQYF. The CDR3 DNA is TGTGCCAGCAGTTACTCGACAGGGACGGAGACCCAGTACTTC.

By its share, this clone is medium-sized. The chain uses TRBV2 and TRBJ1-6, with a tentative D call TRBD1 (5 bases). Between the trimmed V and J ends, which lost 6 bases and 9 bases, there was a span of 18 bases. Germline CDR1 reads SNHLY; CDR2 reads FYNNEI. The CDR3 length is 15 residues. The CDR3 protein is CASRESGPETSPLHF. As DNA, the CDR3 is TGTGCCAGCAGGGAGTCGGGACCCGAAACTTCACCCCTCCACTTT.

The chain links TRBV30 to TRBJ2-1; the D is unclear. V lost 0 bases, J lost 16 bases, and 13 bases lay in between. Germline CDR1 reads GTSNPN; CDR2 reads SVGIG (reference sequence). The CDR3 spans 11 residues. The CDR3 region is CAWSVHNEYFF. CDR3 DNA: TGTGCCTGGAGTGTACATAATGAGTACTTCTTC.

The genes are TRBV9 and TRBJ2-3; D is possibly TRBD2 (6 bases). Per the germline V gene, CDR1 is SGDLS and CDR2 is YYNGEE. The CDR3 is 16 residues long. Trimming shortened V by 1 base and J by 5 bases, and 17 bases separated the two germline ends. The CDR3: CASSVMGGEVGDTQYF. DNA for the CDR3: TGTGCCAGCAGCGTAATGGGCGGGGAGGTCGGAGATACGCAGTATTTT.

The CDR3 sequence: CASSQYTGQGDNYGYTF. The DNA of the CDR3 is TGCGCCAGCAGCCAGTATACGGGACAGGGGGATAACTATGGCTACACCTTC. The J gene is TRBJ1-2, the V gene TRBV4-3; 11 bases match TRBD1. Germline loops: CDR1 LGHNA, CDR2 YSLEER. V trimming: 3 bases; J trimming: 1 base; junction bases outside the gene matches: 7. This CDR3 contains 17 residues.

The sample holds many counts of this clone. Because the CDR3 is missing its conserved closing phenylalanine or tryptophan, this is likely a read error. This chain connects TRBV3-1 to TRBJ1-5; D may be TRBD1 (6 bases). This CDR3 is built from 15 residues. From germline, CDR1 is LGHDT and CDR2 YNNKEL (reference sequence). Trimming removed 3 bases at V and 3 bases at J, with 12 bases between. In nucleotides, the CDR3 is TGTGCCAGCAGCCACCATGGGGGCGTCAATCAGCCCCAGCATCTT. Translated: CASSHHGGVNQPQHL.

The V and J genes are TRBV30 and TRBJ1-2; TRBD1 is a possible D gene (6 bases). This CDR3 region has 13 residues. Trimming removed 2 bases from V and 6 bases from J, with 13 bases in between. Germline CDR1 reads GTSNPN; CDR2 reads SVGIG (reference sequence). The CDR3 DNA follows: TGTGCCTGGAGTAAACAGGGTAATGATGGCTACACCTTC. It specifies CAWSKQGNDGYTF.

The V call is TRBV30, the J call TRBJ2-1, with a weak D call TRBD2 (6 bases). The CDR3 has 12 amino acids. V lost 5 bases and J 10 bases, leaving 15 bases between the germline ends. Germline assignment: CDR1 GTSNPN and CDR2 SVGIG (reference sequence). CDR3 sequence: CAWALDYREQFF. The CDR3 DNA reads as TGTGCCTGGGCACTGGACTACCGAGAGCAGTTCTTC.

This clone was counted only a few times. The chain couples TRBV27 to TRBJ2-6, with a possible D match to TRBD1 (6 bases). The CDR3 has 15 amino acids. Trimming cost V 4 bases and J 1 base, with 8 bases left between them. Germline loops: CDR1 MNHEY, CDR2 SMNVEV (reference sequence). The CDR3 sequence is CASSSRGSGANVLTF. CDR3 nucleotide sequence: TGTGCCAGCAGTTCCAGGGGATCTGGGGCCAACGTCCTGACTTTC. Combining the CDR3 with reference TRBV27 and TRBJ2-6 gives the whole variable domain EAQVTQNPRYLITVTGKKLTVTCSQNMNHEYMSWYRQDPGLGLRQIYYSMNVEVTDKGDVPEGYKVSRKEKRNFPLILESPSPNQTSLYFCASSSRGSGANVLTFGAGSRLTVL.

This clone is judged medium-sized. The chain links TRBV20-1 to TRBJ2-7; the D call may be TRBD1 or TRBD2 (5 bases each). There are 13 residues in the CDR3. The germline gives CDR1 DFQATT, CDR2 SNEGSKA (reference sequence). V was pared by 3 bases and J by 4 bases, with 13 bases between. The CDR3 sequence: CSASLRGAYEQYF. CDR3 coding DNA: TGCAGTGCTAGTTTAAGAGGGGCATACGAGCAGTACTTC.